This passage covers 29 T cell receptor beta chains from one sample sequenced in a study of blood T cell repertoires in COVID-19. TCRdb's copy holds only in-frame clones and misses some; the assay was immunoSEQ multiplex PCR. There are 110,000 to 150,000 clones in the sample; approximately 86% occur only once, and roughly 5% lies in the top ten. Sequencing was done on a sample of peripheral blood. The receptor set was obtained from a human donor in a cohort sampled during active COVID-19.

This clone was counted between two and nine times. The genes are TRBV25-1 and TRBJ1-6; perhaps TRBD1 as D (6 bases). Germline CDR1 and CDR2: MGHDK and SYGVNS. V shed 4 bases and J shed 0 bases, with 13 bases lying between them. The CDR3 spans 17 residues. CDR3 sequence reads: CASSGEGVSSYNSPLHF. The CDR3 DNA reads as TGTGCCAGCAGTGGGGAGGGGGTTAGCTCCTATAATTCACCCCTCCACTTT. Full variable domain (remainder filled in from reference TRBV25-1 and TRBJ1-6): EADIYQTPRYLVIGTGKKITLECSQTMGHDKMYWYQQDPGMELHLIHYSYGVNSTEKGDLSSESTVSRIRTEHFPLTLESARPSHTSQYLCASSGEGVSSYNSPLHFGNGTRLTVT.

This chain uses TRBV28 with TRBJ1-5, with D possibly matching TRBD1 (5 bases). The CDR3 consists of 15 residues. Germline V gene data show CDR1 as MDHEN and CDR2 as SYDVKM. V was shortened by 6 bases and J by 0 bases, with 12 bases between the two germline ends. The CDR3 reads CASSRGTPSNQPQHF. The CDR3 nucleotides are TGTGCCAGCAGCCGAGGGACTCCTAGCAATCAGCCCCAGCATTTT.

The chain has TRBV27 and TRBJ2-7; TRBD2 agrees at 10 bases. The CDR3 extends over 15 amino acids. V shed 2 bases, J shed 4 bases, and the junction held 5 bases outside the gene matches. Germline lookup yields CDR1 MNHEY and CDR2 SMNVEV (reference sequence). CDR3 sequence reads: CASSLRGLAVYEQYF. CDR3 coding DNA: TGTGCCAGCAGTTTACGAGGACTAGCGGTATACGAGCAGTACTTC.

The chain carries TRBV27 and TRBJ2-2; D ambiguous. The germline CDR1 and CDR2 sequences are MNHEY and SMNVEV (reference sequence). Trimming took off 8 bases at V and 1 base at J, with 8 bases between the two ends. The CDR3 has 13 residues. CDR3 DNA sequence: TGTGCCAGCCGGCCAGGGAACACCGGGGAGCTGTTTTTT. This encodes CASRPGNTGELFF.

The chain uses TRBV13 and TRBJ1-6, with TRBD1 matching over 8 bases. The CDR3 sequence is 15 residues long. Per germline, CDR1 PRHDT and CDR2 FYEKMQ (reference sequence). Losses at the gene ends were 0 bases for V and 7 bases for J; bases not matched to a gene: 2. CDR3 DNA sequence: TGTGCCAGCAGCTTAGGGGACAGGGCCAATTCACCCCTCCACTTT. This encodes CASSLGDRANSPLHF.

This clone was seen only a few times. DNA of the CDR3: TGTGCCAGCAGCTCCACCGGGACTAGCGCGGCCTACGAGCAGTACTTC. Protein sequence: CASSSTGTSAAYEQYF. The rearrangement joins TRBV28 to TRBJ2-7, with TRBD2 matching 10 bases. This CDR3 region has 16 residues. V lost 6 bases to trimming and J lost 2 bases; unmatched junction nucleotides: 10. CDR1 and CDR2 from the germline V gene are MDHEN and SYDVKM.

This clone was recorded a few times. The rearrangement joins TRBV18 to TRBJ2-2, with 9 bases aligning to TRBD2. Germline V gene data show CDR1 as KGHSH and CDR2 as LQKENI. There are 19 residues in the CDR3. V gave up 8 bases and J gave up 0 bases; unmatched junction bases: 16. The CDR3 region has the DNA TGTGCCAGCCGAGATCAGCTAGCGGGAAGGGAATCGAACACCGGGGAGCTGTTTTTT. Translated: CASRDQLAGRESNTGELFF.

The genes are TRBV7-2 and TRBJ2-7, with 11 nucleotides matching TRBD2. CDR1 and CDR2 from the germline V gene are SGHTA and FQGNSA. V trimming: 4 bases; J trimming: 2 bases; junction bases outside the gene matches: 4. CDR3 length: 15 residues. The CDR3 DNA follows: TGTGCCAGCAGCTCGCGACTAGCGGGAACCTACGAGCAGTACTTC. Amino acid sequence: CASSSRLAGTYEQYF.

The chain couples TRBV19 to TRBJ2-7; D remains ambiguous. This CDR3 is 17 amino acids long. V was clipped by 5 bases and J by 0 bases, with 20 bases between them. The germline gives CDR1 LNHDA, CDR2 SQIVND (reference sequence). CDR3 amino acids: CASSLKHRVTHSYEQYF. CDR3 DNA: TGTGCCAGTAGTTTAAAACACCGTGTAACCCACTCCTACGAGCAGTACTTC.

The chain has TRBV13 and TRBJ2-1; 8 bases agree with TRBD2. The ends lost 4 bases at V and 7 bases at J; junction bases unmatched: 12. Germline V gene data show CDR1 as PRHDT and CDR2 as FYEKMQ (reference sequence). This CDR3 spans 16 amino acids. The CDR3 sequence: CASSSGPLAGLNEQFF. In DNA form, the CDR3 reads TGTGCCAGCAGCTCAGGCCCCCTAGCGGGTTTAAATGAGCAGTTCTTC.

In DNA, the CDR3 is TGTGCCAGCAGCCCAGGGACTAGCGGACTACTGAGCTCCTACAATGAGCAGTTCTTC. Protein sequence: CASSPGTSGLLSSYNEQFF. The chain combines TRBV11-2 with TRBJ2-1; 11 bases are shared with TRBD2. Germline CDR1 reads SGHAT; CDR2 reads FQNNGV. This CDR3 has 19 residues. After removal of 5 bases from V and 0 bases from J, the junction contained 12 bases not matched to a gene.

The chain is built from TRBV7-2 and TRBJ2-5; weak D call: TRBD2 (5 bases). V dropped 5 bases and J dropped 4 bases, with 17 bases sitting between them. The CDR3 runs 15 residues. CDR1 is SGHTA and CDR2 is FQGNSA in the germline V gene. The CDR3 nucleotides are TGTGCCAGCAGCGGGCTAATAGGCCGGGGAGAGACCCAGTACTTC. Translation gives CASSGLIGRGETQYF.

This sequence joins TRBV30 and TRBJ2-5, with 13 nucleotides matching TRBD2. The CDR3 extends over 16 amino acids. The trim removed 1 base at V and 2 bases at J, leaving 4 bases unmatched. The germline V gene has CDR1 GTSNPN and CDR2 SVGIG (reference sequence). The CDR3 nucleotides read TGTGCCTGGAGTGGATTACTAGCGGGGGGGCAAGAGACCCAGTACTTC. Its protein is CAWSGLLAGGQETQYF.

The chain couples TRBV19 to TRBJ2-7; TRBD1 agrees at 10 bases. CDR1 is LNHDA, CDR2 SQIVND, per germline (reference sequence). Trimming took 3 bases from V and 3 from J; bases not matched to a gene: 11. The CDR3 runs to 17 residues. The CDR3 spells CASSIFYPGDRGYEQYF. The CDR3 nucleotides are TGTGCCAGTAGTATTTTTTACCCCGGGGACAGGGGCTACGAGCAGTACTTC.

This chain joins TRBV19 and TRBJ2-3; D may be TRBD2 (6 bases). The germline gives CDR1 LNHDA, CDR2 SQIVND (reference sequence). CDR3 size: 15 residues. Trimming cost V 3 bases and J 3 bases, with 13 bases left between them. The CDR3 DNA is TGTGCCAGTAGTATTAGGGCGGGATGGACAGATACGCAGTATTTT. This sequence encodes CASSIRAGWTDTQYF.

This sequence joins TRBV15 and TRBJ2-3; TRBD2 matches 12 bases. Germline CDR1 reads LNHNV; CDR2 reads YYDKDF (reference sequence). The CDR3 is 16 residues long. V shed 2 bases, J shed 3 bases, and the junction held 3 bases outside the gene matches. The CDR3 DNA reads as TGTGCCACCAGCAGACGGACTAGCGGGGTGACAGATACGCAGTATTTT. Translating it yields CATSRRTSGVTDTQYF.

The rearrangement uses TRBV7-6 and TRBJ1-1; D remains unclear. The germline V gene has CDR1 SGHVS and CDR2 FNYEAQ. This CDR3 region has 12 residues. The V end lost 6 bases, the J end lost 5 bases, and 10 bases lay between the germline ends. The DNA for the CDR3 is TGTGCCAGCAGTCTAAAAGATACTGAAGCTTTCTTT. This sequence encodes CASSLKDTEAFF.

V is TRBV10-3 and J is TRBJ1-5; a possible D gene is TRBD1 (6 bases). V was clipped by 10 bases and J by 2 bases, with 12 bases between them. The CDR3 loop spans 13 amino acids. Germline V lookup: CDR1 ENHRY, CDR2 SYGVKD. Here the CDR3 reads CATQGQGNQPQHF. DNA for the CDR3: TGTGCCACCCAGGGGCAGGGCAATCAGCCCCAGCATTTT.

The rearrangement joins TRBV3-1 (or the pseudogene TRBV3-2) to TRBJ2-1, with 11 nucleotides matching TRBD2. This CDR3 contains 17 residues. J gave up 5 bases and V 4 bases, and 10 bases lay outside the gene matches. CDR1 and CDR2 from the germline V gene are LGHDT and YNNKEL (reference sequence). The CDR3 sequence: CASSRKVRLAGNNEQFF. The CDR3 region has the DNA TGTGCCAGCAGCCGAAAGGTCCGACTAGCGGGGAACAATGAGCAGTTCTTC.

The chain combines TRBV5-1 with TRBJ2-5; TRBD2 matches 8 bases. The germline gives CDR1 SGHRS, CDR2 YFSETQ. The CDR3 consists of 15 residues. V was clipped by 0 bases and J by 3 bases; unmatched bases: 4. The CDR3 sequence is CASSLGGSGKETQYF. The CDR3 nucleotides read TGCGCCAGCAGCTTGGGGGGTAGCGGGAAAGAGACCCAGTACTTC.

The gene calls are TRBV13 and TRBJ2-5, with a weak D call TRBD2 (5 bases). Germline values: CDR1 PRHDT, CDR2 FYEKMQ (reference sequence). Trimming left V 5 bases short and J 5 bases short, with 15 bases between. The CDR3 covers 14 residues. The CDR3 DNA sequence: TGTGCCAGCAGCGAACCTGGGAGCTCGGAGACCCAGTACTTC. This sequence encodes CASSEPGSSETQYF.

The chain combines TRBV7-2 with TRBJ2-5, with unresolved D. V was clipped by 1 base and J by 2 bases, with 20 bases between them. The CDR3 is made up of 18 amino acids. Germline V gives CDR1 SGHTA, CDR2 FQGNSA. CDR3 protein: CASSLVSLYPGRQETQYF. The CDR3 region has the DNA TGTGCCAGCAGCTTAGTTTCCCTTTACCCAGGTAGACAAGAGACCCAGTACTTC.

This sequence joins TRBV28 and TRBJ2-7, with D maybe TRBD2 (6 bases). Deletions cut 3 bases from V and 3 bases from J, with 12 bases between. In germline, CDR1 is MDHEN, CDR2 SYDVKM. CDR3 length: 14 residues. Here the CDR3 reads CASSFAGQDYEQYF. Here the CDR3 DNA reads TGTGCCAGCAGTTTCGCGGGGCAGGACTACGAGCAGTACTTC.

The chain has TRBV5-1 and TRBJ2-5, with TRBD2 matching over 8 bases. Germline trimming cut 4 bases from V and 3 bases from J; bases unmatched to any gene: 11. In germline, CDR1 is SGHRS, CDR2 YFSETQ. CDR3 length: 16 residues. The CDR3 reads CASSPRTSTPEETQYF. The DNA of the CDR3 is TGCGCCAGCAGCCCAAGGACTAGCACGCCAGAAGAGACCCAGTACTTC. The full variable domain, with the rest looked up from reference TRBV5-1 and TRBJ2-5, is KAGVTQTPRYLIKTRGQQVTLSCSPISGHRSVSWYQQTPGQGLQFLFEYFSETQRNKGNFPGRFSGRQFSNSRSEMNVSTLELGDSALYLCASSPRTSTPEETQYFGPGTRLLVL.

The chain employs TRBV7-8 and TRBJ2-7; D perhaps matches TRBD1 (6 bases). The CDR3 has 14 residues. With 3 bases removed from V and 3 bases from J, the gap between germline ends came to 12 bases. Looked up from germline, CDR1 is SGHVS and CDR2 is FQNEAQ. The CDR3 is CASSLTGTRYEQYF. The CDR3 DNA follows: TGTGCCAGCAGCTTGACCGGGACACGCTACGAGCAGTACTTC.

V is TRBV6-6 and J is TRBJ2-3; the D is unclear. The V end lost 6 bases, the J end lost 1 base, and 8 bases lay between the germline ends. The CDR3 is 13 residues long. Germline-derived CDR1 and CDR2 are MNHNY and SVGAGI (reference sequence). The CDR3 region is CASSRAGTDTQYF. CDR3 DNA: TGTGCCAGCAGCCGTGCGGGCACAGATACGCAGTATTTT.

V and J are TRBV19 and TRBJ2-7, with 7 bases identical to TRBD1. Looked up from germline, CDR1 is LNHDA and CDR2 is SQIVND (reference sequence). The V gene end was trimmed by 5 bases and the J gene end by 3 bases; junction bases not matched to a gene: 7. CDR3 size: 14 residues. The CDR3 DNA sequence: TGTGCCAGTAGTGCACCGGGACAGAGCTACGAGCAGTACTTC. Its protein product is CASSAPGQSYEQYF.

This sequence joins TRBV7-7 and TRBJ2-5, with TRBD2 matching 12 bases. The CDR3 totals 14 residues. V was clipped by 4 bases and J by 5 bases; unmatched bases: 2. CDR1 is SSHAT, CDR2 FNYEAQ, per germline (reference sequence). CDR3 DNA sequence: TGTGCCAGCAGCTCTAGCGGGAGGGCGGAGACCCAGTACTTC. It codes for CASSSSGRAETQYF.

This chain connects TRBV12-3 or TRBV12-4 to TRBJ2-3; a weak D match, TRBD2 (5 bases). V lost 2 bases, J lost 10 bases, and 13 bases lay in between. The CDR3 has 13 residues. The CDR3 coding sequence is TGTGCCAGCAGTTTATATCTAGCATCGGCGCAGTATTTT. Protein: CASSLYLASAQYF.